A selection of T cell receptor beta chains follows, all from one sample in a study of blood T cell repertoires in COVID-19. Repertoires were generated with immunoSEQ multiplex PCR, while TCRdb's copy carries only in-frame clones and drops some. This repertoire shows around 200,000 clones, 85% to 90% found once; its top ten account for 3.7%. Sequenced: peripheral blood. The receptors originated from a man between 18 and 35 years old with active or convalescent COVID-19. CDR3s include the opening cysteine and the closing phenylalanine or tryptophan. Fields, in order: clone size, D gene, J gene, V gene, CDR3 protein, CDR3 DNA. D genes are given only for firm matches. The size entry is marked missing in some rows and otherwise reads once, few, many or a size class.

>.|.|TRBJ2-7|TRBV6-2/TRBV6-3
CASSLTARRGMYEQYF
TGTGCCAGCAGTCTAACCGCGAGGAGGGGTATGTACGAGCAGTACTTC
>.|.|TRBJ2-2|TRBV10-3
CAIRDTSSTGELFF
TGTGCCATCCGGGACACCTCGTCCACCGGGGAGCTGTTTTTT
>.|.|TRBJ2-7|TRBV5-1
CASSLYGRAREQYF
TGCGCCAGCAGCTTGTACGGGCGGGCGCGCGAGCAGTACTTC
>.|.|TRBJ1-1|TRBV24-1
CATREPGHGAEAFF
TGTGCCACTAGGGAACCGGGACACGGGGCTGAAGCTTTCTTT
>.|.|TRBJ1-5|TRBV6-2/TRBV6-3
CASSWTWGNQPQHF
TGTGCCAGCAGTTGGACTTGGGGCAATCAGCCCCAGCATTTT
>.|.|TRBJ1-2|TRBV5-5
CASSLVGGNSHGYTF
TGTGCCAGCAGCTTGGTAGGAGGGAATTCCCATGGCTACACCTTC
>.|.|TRBJ1-2|TRBV9
CASSVKEGGNYGYTF
TGTGCCAGCAGCGTTAAGGAAGGGGGTAACTATGGCTACACCTTC
>.|.|TRBJ1-2|TRBV21-1
CASSKGAGNYGYTF
TGTGCCAGCAGCAAAGGGGCGGGGAACTATGGCTACACCTTC
>.|TRBD2|TRBJ2-1|TRBV25-1
CASSPVAGAYNEQFF
TGTGCCAGCAGTCCGGTGGCGGGAGCCTACAATGAGCAGTTCTTC
>.|TRBD1|TRBJ2-5|TRBV27
CASSLGPDREETQYF
TGTGCCAGCAGTTTAGGACCGGACAGGGAAGAGACCCAGTACTTC
>.|.|TRBJ2-1|TRBV5-1
CASRPTTRDWRPSEQFF
TGCGCCAGCAGGCCCACAACCCGGGACTGGAGGCCCAGTGAGCAGTTCTTC
>.|TRBD1|TRBJ1-1|TRBV6-6
CASSLETGENTEAFF
TGTGCCAGCAGCTTGGAAACAGGGGAGAACACTGAAGCTTTCTTT
>.|.|TRBJ2-7|TRBV10-3
CAIQQSYEQYF
TGTGCCATCCAACAGTCCTACGAGCAGTACTTC
>.|.|TRBJ2-3|TRBV7-2
CASSLALLATDTQYF
TGTGCCAGCAGCTTAGCCCTGCTAGCCACAGATACGCAGTATTTT
>.|.|TRBJ2-1|TRBV7-2
CASSLGVFEQFF
TGTGCCAGCAGCTTAGGCGTATTTGAGCAGTTCTTC
>few|.|TRBJ1-5|TRBV12-3/TRBV12-4
CASSLGRDQPQHF
TGTGCCAGCAGTTTAGGCAGGGATCAGCCCCAGCATTTT
>.|TRBD1|TRBJ1-3|TRBV7-9
CASSRFRTGQPYSGNTIYF
TGTGCCAGCAGCCGATTCAGGACAGGCCAACCCTACTCTGGAAACACCATATATTTT
>once|.|TRBJ1-3|TRBV6-5
CAAGKGGNTIYF
TGTGCTGCAGGGAAAGGTGGAAACACCATATATTTT
>.|.|TRBJ2-2|TRBV11-2
CASSLARDTGELFF
TGTGCCAGCAGCTTGGCGCGGGACACCGGGGAGCTGTTTTTT
>.|TRBD2|TRBJ2-1|TRBV7-8
CASSFLAGGVPLYNEQFF
TGTGCCAGCAGCTTCCTAGCGGGAGGAGTGCCCCTCTACAATGAGCAGTTCTTC
>.|.|TRBJ1-6|TRBV7-9
CASSLRGGGDSPLHF
TGTGCCAGCAGCTTACGGGGGGGAGGCGATTCACCCCTCCACTTT
>.|TRBD1|TRBJ1-4|TRBV2
CASSRDRAATNEKLFF
TGTGCCAGCAGTAGGGACAGGGCTGCAACTAATGAAAAACTGTTTTTT
>.|TRBD1|TRBJ2-1|TRBV5-1
CASSLGQGVPNEQFF
TGCGCCAGCAGCTTGGGACAGGGGGTCCCCAATGAGCAGTTCTTC
>.|TRBD1|TRBJ1-5|TRBV18
CASSPTTGSEQPQHF
TGTGCCAGCTCACCAACGACAGGGTCAGAACAGCCCCAGCATTTT
>.|.|TRBJ2-4|TRBV19
CASWSRDIQYF
TGTGCCAGTTGGTCTCGGGACATTCAGTACTTC
>few|TRBD1|TRBJ1-6|TRBV10-3
CAISESRGPGQDNSPLHF
TGTGCCATCAGTGAGTCGAGGGGGCCGGGACAGGATAATTCACCCCTCCACTTT
>.|.|TRBJ1-4|TRBV10-1
CAGPTGMIQLGNEKLFF
TGCGCCGGACCAACAGGGATGATCCAACTGGGTAATGAAAAACTGTTTTTT
>.|.|TRBJ2-2|TRBV5-6
CASSLFWRETGELFF
TGTGCCAGCAGCTTGTTCTGGAGAGAGACCGGGGAGCTGTTTTTT
>once|.|TRBJ1-2|TRBV28
CASSRSQGSFGYTF
TGTGCCAGCAGTCGATCACAGGGATCGTTCGGCTACACCTTC
>.|TRBD2|TRBJ2-3|TRBV27
CASSLGALAGAADTQYF
TGTGCCAGCAGCTTGGGAGCACTAGCGGGAGCCGCAGATACGCAGTATTTT
>.|.|TRBJ2-3|TRBV7-9
CASSLLLTDTQYF
TGTGCCAGCAGCTTATTACTCACAGATACGCAGTATTTT
>.|.|TRBJ1-1|TRBV3-1/TRBV3-2
CASSTTSAGDEAEAFF
TGTGCCAGCAGCACGACTTCGGCAGGGGACGAGGCTGAAGCTTTCTTT
>.|.|TRBJ1-3|TRBV19
CASLIDSSGNTIYF
TGTGCCAGTCTGATTGACAGCTCTGGAAACACCATATATTTT
>once|TRBD2|TRBJ2-1|TRBV7-9
CASSSLAGAVYNEQFF
TGTGCCAGCAGCTCACTAGCGGGAGCGGTCTACAATGAGCAGTTCTTC
>.|.|TRBJ1-6|TRBV11-3
CASSLQTETSPLHF
TGTGCCAGCAGCTTACAGACAGAAACTTCACCCCTCCACTTT
>.|TRBD1|TRBJ1-2|TRBV6-6
CASSAGGLGYTF
TGTGCCAGCAGCGCAGGGGGTCTTGGCTACACCTTC
>.|.|TRBJ1-1|TRBV7-6
CASSSPPGTGDTEAFF
TGTGCCAGCAGCTCACCGCCCGGTACGGGGGACACTGAAGCTTTCTTT
>once|.|TRBJ2-6|TRBV19
CASTLLGGGGAGANVLTF
TGTGCCAGTACCCTTCTGGGGGGTGGGGGTGCCGGGGCCAACGTCCTGACTTTC
>.|TRBD2|TRBJ2-7|TRBV11-3
CASRLQTSGSSDEQYF
TGTGCCAGCAGGCTTCAAACTAGCGGGAGTAGCGACGAGCAGTACTTC
>.|TRBD2|TRBJ2-1|TRBV20-1
CSASGLAGAYNEQFF
TGCAGTGCTAGTGGGCTAGCGGGGGCCTACAATGAGCAGTTCTTC
>few|TRBD1|TRBJ1-6|TRBV5-6
CASSLYAGGYNSPLHF
TGTGCCAGCAGCTTGTATGCAGGGGGCTATAATTCACCCCTCCACTTT
>.|TRBD1|TRBJ2-7|TRBV5-1
CASGEGQGVYEQYF
TGCGCCAGCGGCGAGGGACAGGGAGTCTACGAGCAGTACTTC
>.|TRBD1|TRBJ1-6|TRBV7-2
CASSLDGTGASPLHF
TGTGCCAGCAGCTTAGACGGGACAGGGGCTTCACCCCTCCACTTT
>.|.|TRBJ1-2|TRBV30
CASTETAFLTF
TGTGCCTCAACCGAGACAGCCTTCCTCACCTTC
>.|.|TRBJ1-1|TRBV27
CASNALGGTLNTEAFF
TGTGCCAGCAATGCCCTGGGGGGGACCCTGAACACTGAAGCTTTCTTT
>.|TRBD1|TRBJ1-5|TRBV24-1
CATSDRTGGTPQHF
TGTGCCACCAGTGACCGGACAGGGGGCACCCCCCAGCATTTT
>.|.|TRBJ2-2|TRBV9
CASSVRRDRPNTGELFF
TGTGCCAGCAGCGTCCGCAGGGATCGGCCGAACACCGGGGAGCTGTTTTTT
>.|.|TRBJ2-1|TRBV4-3
CASSQATHYNEQFF
TGCGCCAGCAGCCAGGCAACCCATTACAATGAGCAGTTCTTC
>.|.|TRBJ1-2|TRBV7-2
CASSSSRVYGYTF
TGTGCCAGCAGCTCTTCCCGTGTCTATGGCTACACCTTC
>.|TRBD2|TRBJ2-1|TRBV6-2/TRBV6-3
CASSYTSGSDEQFF
TGTGCCAGCAGTTACACTAGCGGGAGTGATGAGCAGTTCTTC
>.|TRBD1|TRBJ2-1|TRBV2
CASSTGTGNEQFF
TGTGCCAGCAGTACCGGGACAGGAAATGAGCAGTTCTTC
>.|.|TRBJ2-5|TRBV4-1
CASSPNSGGGKTQYF
TGCGCCAGCAGCCCGAATTCGGGGGGCGGAAAGACCCAGTACTTC
>.|.|TRBJ1-2|TRBV2
CASRMGGLYGYTF
TGTGCCAGCAGGATGGGGGGACTCTATGGCTACACCTTC
>.|.|TRBJ2-3|TRBV7-3
CASSFFTDSSTDTQYF
TGTGCCAGCAGCTTTTTCACGGACAGTAGCACAGATACGCAGTATTTT
>.|TRBD1|TRBJ1-2|TRBV6-6
CASSFRDRAAKDGYTF
TGTGCCAGCAGTTTCCGGGACAGGGCTGCTAAGGATGGCTACACCTTC